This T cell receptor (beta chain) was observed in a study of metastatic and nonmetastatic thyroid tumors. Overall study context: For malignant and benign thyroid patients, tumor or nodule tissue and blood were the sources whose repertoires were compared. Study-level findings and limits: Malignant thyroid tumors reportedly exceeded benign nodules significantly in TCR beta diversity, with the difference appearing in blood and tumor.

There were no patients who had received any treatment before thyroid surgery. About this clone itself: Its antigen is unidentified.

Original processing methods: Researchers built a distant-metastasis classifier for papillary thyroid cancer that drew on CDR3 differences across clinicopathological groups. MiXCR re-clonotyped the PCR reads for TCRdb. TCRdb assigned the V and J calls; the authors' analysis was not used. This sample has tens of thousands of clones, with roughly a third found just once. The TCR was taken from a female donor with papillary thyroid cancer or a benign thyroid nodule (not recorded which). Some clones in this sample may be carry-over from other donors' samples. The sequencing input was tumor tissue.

CDR3 sequence: CASSQLDRSGYTF. For the CDR3, the DNA is TGTGCCAGCAGCCAACTGGACAGGTCGGGCTACACCTTC. The genes are TRBV4-2 and TRBJ1-2; 7 bases match TRBD1. Germline V gives CDR1 LGHNA, CDR2 YNFKEQ. V trimming: 2 bases; J trimming: 8 bases; junction bases outside the gene matches: 5. The CDR3 has 13 amino acids.